A single sample gave rise to the 8 T cell receptor beta chains below, sequenced in a study of blood T cell repertoires in COVID-19. TCRdb's table, derived via immunoSEQ multiplex PCR, lists solely in-frame clones and lacks some. The table shows 400,000 or so clones, with 70% to 90% occurring only once. The sample consisted of peripheral blood. Receptors originate from a man younger than 35 with COVID-19, enrolled during active disease.

The rearrangement uses TRBV24-1 and TRBJ1-1, with 10 nucleotides matching TRBD1. J lost 6 bases, V lost 3 bases, and 3 bases had no gene match. The CDR3 totals 14 residues. Germline V CDR1 and CDR2: KGHDR, SFDVKD. CDR3 region: CATSDPDRGPEAFF. The CDR3 DNA reads TGTGCCACCAGTGATCCCGACAGGGGGCCTGAAGCTTTCTTT.

J is TRBJ2-2 and V is TRBV7-9; maybe TRBD1 (5 bases). Per germline, CDR1 SEHNR and CDR2 FQNEAQ (reference sequence). V was shortened by 4 bases and J by 4 bases, with 13 bases between the two germline ends. The CDR3 sequence is 15 residues long. DNA for the CDR3: TGTGCCAGCAGCTCCTCGACAGTACTCACCGGGGAGCTGTTTTTT. It is translated as CASSSSTVLTGELFF.

CDR3 in DNA: TGTGCCAGCTCCGCGGGACAGTCGAACTATGGCTACACCTTC. This gives the protein CASSAGQSNYGYTF. The rearrangement joins TRBV18 to TRBJ1-2; 7 positions agree with TRBD1. J was trimmed by 2 bases and V by 6 bases; bases with no gene match: 6. This CDR3 has 14 amino acids. The germline V gene has CDR1 KGHSH and CDR2 LQKENI.

This chain joins TRBV3-1 (or the pseudogene TRBV3-2) and TRBJ1-3, with D maybe TRBD1 (6 bases). The V and J ends lost 4 bases and 5 bases respectively, with 9 bases between them. CDR3 length: 13 amino acids. In germline, CDR1 is LGHDT, CDR2 YNNKEL (reference sequence). The CDR3 DNA reads TGTGCCAGCAGCCTCACAGGGAGAAACACCATATATTTT. Amino acids: CASSLTGRNTIYF.

In DNA, the CDR3 is TGTGCCACCAGTGATTTGGATGGGGGCCTTTACAATGAGCAGTTCTTC. Translation: CATSDLDGGLYNEQFF. V usage is TRBV24-1 and J usage is TRBJ2-1, with TRBD1 as a possible D gene (6 bases). CDR3 size: 16 residues. Per the germline V gene, CDR1 is KGHDR and CDR2 is SFDVKD. V was clipped by 0 bases and J by 4 bases, with 12 bases between them.

J is TRBJ2-3 and V is TRBV2, with a possible D match to TRBD1 (6 bases). Germline V lookup: CDR1 SNHLY, CDR2 FYNNEI. The CDR3 has 14 residues. The ends were cut back, 6 bases at V and 3 bases at J, with 13 bases in the middle. CDR3 nucleotides: TGTGCCAGCAGCACAGGGCGAAAGACAGATACGCAGTATTTT. It encodes CASSTGRKTDTQYF.

V usage is TRBV27 and J usage is TRBJ2-2; possibly TRBD2 for D (5 bases). V lost 1 base and J lost 3, with 6 bases in between. Germline V gene data show CDR1 as MNHEY and CDR2 as SMNVEV (reference sequence). The CDR3 extends over 14 amino acids. DNA of the CDR3: TGTGCCAGCAGTTTATGGCGGGACACCGGGGAGCTGTTTTTT. It translates to CASSLWRDTGELFF.

The gene calls are TRBV7-9 and TRBJ2-4, with D perhaps matching TRBD1 (5 bases). The CDR3 length is 18 residues. V shed 2 bases and J shed 7 bases, with 24 bases lying between them. CDR1 is SEHNR, CDR2 FQNEAQ, per germline (reference sequence). For the CDR3, the DNA is TGTGCCAGCAGCTTAACCAACAGGTTAAGTTTGCCCCCGAACATTCAGTACTTC. Translating gives CASSLTNRLSLPPNIQYF. Drawing the rest from reference TRBV7-9 and TRBJ2-4, the complete variable domain is DTGVSQNPRHKITKRGQNVTFRCDPISEHNRLYWYRQTLGQGPEFLTYFQNEAQLEKSRLLSDRFSAERPKGSFSTLEIQRTEQGDSAMYLCASSLTNRLSLPPNIQYFGAGTRLSVL.